The 25 T cell receptor beta chains in this list originate from one sample, sequenced in a study of T cell responses to AZD1222 COVID-19 vaccine. Data came from immunoSEQ multiplex PCR; TCRdb stores just in-frame clones and leaves some out. Of about 130,000 clones in the sample, over 75% were seen once. Sequencing used peripheral blood, obtained 28 days after the second dose of the MenACWY control vaccine. These receptors were obtained from an adult who received the MenACWY meningococcal vaccine as a control.

The CDR3 DNA is TGTGCCAGCAGTGAAGTAGGACGGCTGAACACTGAAGCTTTCTTT. Its protein is CASSEVGRLNTEAFF. The rearrangement links TRBV6-1 to TRBJ1-1; D is unclear. V gave up 1 base and J gave up 0 bases, with 9 bases separating them. The CDR3 covers 15 residues. CDR1 MNHNS and CDR2 SASEGT come from the germline V gene.

This chain joins TRBV6-5 and TRBJ1-2; D not resolved. Trimming took off 0 bases at V and 5 bases at J, with 10 bases between the two ends. This CDR3 is built from 14 residues. Germline-derived CDR1 and CDR2 are MNHEY and SVGAGI. The CDR3 sequence is CASSYSNWNYGYTF. The CDR3 DNA follows: TGTGCCAGCAGTTACTCGAACTGGAATTATGGCTACACCTTC.

The J gene is TRBJ1-4, the V gene TRBV3-1 (or the pseudogene TRBV3-2), with D hard to call. The V gene's germline CDR1 is LGHDT and CDR2 YNNKEL (reference sequence). Trimming took off 4 bases at V and 2 bases at J, with 8 bases between the two ends. The CDR3 extends over 14 amino acids. DNA for the CDR3: TGTGCCAGCAGCCGAAGGTTGACTAATGAAAAACTGTTTTTT. Its translation is CASSRRLTNEKLFF.

V gene TRBV24-1 combines with J gene TRBJ1-1; a possible D gene is TRBD1 (5 bases). Germline V lookup: CDR1 KGHDR, CDR2 SFDVKD. CDR3 size: 15 residues. V dropped 4 bases and J dropped 1 base, with 12 bases sitting between them. The CDR3 DNA sequence: TGTGCCACCAGTGACCCCCGGAGGGGGAACACTGAAGCTTTCTTT. Its protein is CATSDPRRGNTEAFF.

In its sample, this clone was seen once. Here the CDR3 DNA reads TGTGCCACTCCGGGGGCCCGTGAGCAGTACTTC. Encoded protein: CATPGAREQYF. V is TRBV24-1 and J is TRBJ2-7; D possibly matches TRBD1 or TRBD2 (6 bases each). CDR3 length equals 11 residues. The V gene's germline CDR1 is KGHDR and CDR2 SFDVKD. Between the trimmed V and J ends, which lost 10 bases and 7 bases, there was a span of 13 bases.

This clone was seen only a few times. The chain employs TRBV7-9 and TRBJ2-3, with 8 bases lining up with TRBD2. This CDR3 contains 17 residues. Germline CDR1 SEHNR, CDR2 FQNEAQ (reference sequence). V lost 4 bases, J lost 4 bases, and 13 bases stayed unmatched. In nucleotides, the CDR3 is TGTGCCAGCAGCTATCCCGGCCCGGGAGGGCCGTCAGATACGCAGTATTTT. Amino acid sequence: CASSYPGPGGPSDTQYF.

This chain joins TRBV7-9 and TRBJ1-4, with unresolved D. From germline, CDR1 is SEHNR and CDR2 FQNEAQ (reference sequence). The CDR3 extends over 16 amino acids. The V and J ends lost 1 base and 0 bases respectively, with 9 bases between them. This chain's CDR3 is CASSLGQRATNEKLFF. In DNA form, the CDR3 reads TGTGCCAGCAGCTTAGGGCAGAGGGCAACTAATGAAAAACTGTTTTTT.

The CDR3 bases are TGTGCCAGCTTTGGAGTAGCTAACTATGGCTACACCTTC. This sequence encodes CASFGVANYGYTF. This chain links TRBV6-5 with TRBJ1-2; D gene uncertain. Germline CDR1 MNHEY, CDR2 SVGAGI. V was pared by 8 bases and J by 0 bases, with 10 bases between. This CDR3 has 13 amino acids.

This clone was seen a few times. The chain couples TRBV6-5 to TRBJ2-7; D not resolved. Per the germline V gene, CDR1 is MNHEY and CDR2 is SVGAGI. V gave up 6 bases and J gave up 1 base, with 4 bases separating them. The CDR3 length is 11 residues. The CDR3 spells CASRPSYEQYV. Written as DNA, the CDR3 is TGTGCCAGCAGACCTTCCTACGAGCAGTACGTC.

As regards this clone: A junction end diverges from the germline sequence, so it may reflect a read error. The V call is TRBV7-7, the J call TRBJ2-7; the match to TRBD1 covers 7 bases. CDR3 length equals 16 residues. Per germline, CDR1 SSHAT and CDR2 FNYEAQ (reference sequence). The CDR3 loop reads CASSLVPGQPAHEQYF. As DNA, the CDR3 is TGTGCTAGCAGCTTAGTCCCGGGACAGCCTGCTCACGAGCAGTACTTC.

The rearrangement joins TRBV4-1 to TRBJ1-5; D is undetermined. Germline V gene data show CDR1 as MGHRA and CDR2 as YSYEKL. V was shortened by 3 bases and J by 5 bases, with 11 bases between the two germline ends. This CDR3 comprises 14 residues. CDR3 sequence: CASSHPDGYQPQHF. CDR3 coding DNA: TGCGCCAGCAGCCATCCGGACGGTTATCAGCCCCAGCATTTT.

This clone came up a few times. The V gene is TRBV3-1 (or the pseudogene TRBV3-2), the J gene TRBJ1-6; D gene unclear. V shed 3 bases and J shed 7 bases, with 13 bases lying between them. The CDR3 is made up of 15 amino acids. The germline V gene has CDR1 LGHDT and CDR2 YNNKEL (reference sequence). The CDR3 sequence is CASSQGLRKNSPLHF. In nucleotides, the CDR3 is TGTGCCAGCAGCCAGGGGTTAAGAAAGAATTCACCCCTCCACTTT.

Here the CDR3 DNA reads TGTGCCAGCTCGGAACTGGGGCTGAACACTGAAGCTTTCTTT. Residues: CASSELGLNTEAFF. V is TRBV18 and J is TRBJ1-1, with D possibly being TRBD1 (5 bases). Germline V CDR1 and CDR2: KGHSH, LQKENI. The V end was cut by 6 bases, the J end by 0 bases, with 11 bases between. The CDR3 has 14 amino acids.

The chain employs TRBV28 and TRBJ1-2; no definite D call. The ends were cut back, 3 bases at V and 0 bases at J, with 2 bases in the middle. Germline V CDR1 and CDR2: MDHEN, SYDVKM. The CDR3 totals 12 residues. CDR3 sequence (DNA): TGTGCCAGCAGTTTGGCTAACTATGGCTACACCTTC. Translating it yields CASSLANYGYTF.

The chain is built from TRBV20-1 and TRBJ1-2; D unresolved. In germline, CDR1 is DFQATT, CDR2 SNEGSKA (reference sequence). Deletions cut 5 bases from V and 3 bases from J, with 4 bases between. The CDR3 is 10 residues long. CDR3 sequence: CSALDYGYTF. The CDR3 bases are TGCAGTGCTTTAGACTATGGCTACACCTTC.

J is TRBJ1-2 and V is TRBV2; D call uncertain. There are 15 residues in the CDR3. Trimming cost V 6 bases and J 4 bases, with 18 bases left between them. Germline V CDR1 and CDR2: SNHLY, FYNNEI. CDR3 loop: CASSLDISALYGYTF. The DNA of the CDR3 is TGTGCCAGCAGCCTTGACATCTCAGCGCTCTATGGCTACACCTTC.

This rearrangement joins TRBV9 to TRBJ1-6; no reliable D call. The CDR3 sequence is 15 residues long. CDR1 and CDR2 from the germline V gene are SGDLS and YYNGEE. V dropped 0 bases and J dropped 10 bases, with 14 bases sitting between them. CDR3 region: CASSVAPGDRSPLHF. For the CDR3, the DNA is TGTGCCAGCAGCGTAGCTCCAGGCGATCGCTCACCCCTCCACTTT.

The chain uses TRBV27 and TRBJ2-7; TRBD2 matches 15 bases. The CDR3 length is 15 residues. In germline, CDR1 is MNHEY, CDR2 SMNVEV (reference sequence). Germline trimming cut 5 bases from V and 6 bases from J; bases unmatched to any gene: 5. Here the CDR3 reads CASSPGTSGRSEQYF. CDR3 sequence (DNA): TGTGCCAGCAGTCCCGGGACTAGCGGGAGGTCCGAGCAGTACTTC.

The chain employs TRBV5-1 and TRBJ1-1; a possible D gene is TRBD1 (6 bases). The CDR3 length is 14 residues. Trimming removed 4 bases from V and 3 bases from J, with 13 bases in between. Per the germline V gene, CDR1 is SGHRS and CDR2 is YFSETQ. In DNA form, the CDR3 reads TGCGCCAGCAGCGCCCAGGGGAGGGACACTGAAGCTTTCTTT. This codes for CASSAQGRDTEAFF. The full variable domain, in which reference TRBV5-1 and TRBJ1-1 provide the parts outside the CDR3, is KAGVTQTPRYLIKTRGQQVTLSCSPISGHRSVSWYQQTPGQGLQFLFEYFSETQRNKGNFPGRFSGRQFSNSRSEMNVSTLELGDSALYLCASSAQGRDTEAFFGQGTRLTVV.

This clone was observed a few times. The V gene is TRBV3-1 (or the pseudogene TRBV3-2), the J gene TRBJ2-7; D is possibly TRBD1 (5 bases). Deletions cut 3 bases from V and 0 bases from J, with 6 bases between. Germline CDR1 LGHDT, CDR2 YNNKEL (reference sequence). The length of the CDR3 is 13 residues. The CDR3 DNA reads TGTGCCAGCAGCCAGGGGCACTCCTACGAGCAGTACGTC. It is translated as CASSQGHSYEQYV.

The CDR3 loop reads CAISGGQGNTEAFF. CDR3 bases: TGTGCCATCAGTGGAGGCCAGGGGAACACTGAAGCTTTCTTT. The rearrangement uses TRBV10-3 and TRBJ1-1, with D possibly matching TRBD1 (5 bases). The CDR3 loop spans 14 amino acids. V gave up 4 bases and J gave up 1 base, with 10 bases separating them. CDR1 and CDR2 (germline): ENHRY, SYGVKD.

The V and J genes are TRBV24-1 and TRBJ2-6; D is ambiguous. Trimming took 8 bases from V and 3 from J, leaving 13 bases between them. CDR3 size: 15 residues. Germline V lookup: CDR1 KGHDR, CDR2 SFDVKD. CDR3 protein: CATTRSGVGANVLTF. CDR3 nucleotides: TGTGCCACCACTCGAAGTGGGGTTGGGGCCAACGTCCTGACTTTC.

This clone was found once. J is TRBJ1-5 and V is TRBV30; D is ambiguous. Germline CDR1 GTSNPN, CDR2 SVGIG (reference sequence). Trimming took off 4 bases at V and 0 bases at J, with 10 bases between the two ends. The CDR3 loop spans 14 amino acids. As DNA, the CDR3 is TGTGCCTGGAACCAGGTCAATAGCAATCAGCCCCAGCATTTT. It encodes CAWNQVNSNQPQHF.

There are a few counts of this clone. The genes are TRBV20-1 and TRBJ1-2; D is possibly TRBD1 (6 bases). CDR1 DFQATT and CDR2 SNEGSKA come from the germline V gene (reference sequence). Trimming stripped 3 bases from V and 4 bases from J, with 21 bases between. The CDR3 is 16 amino acids. CDR3 amino acids: CSASKAGGLKTYGYTF. CDR3 nucleotides: TGCAGTGCTAGTAAAGCGGGGGGCCTAAAAACCTATGGCTACACCTTC.

The chain has TRBV7-8 and TRBJ1-1, with TRBD1 matching over 9 bases. Germline V CDR1 and CDR2: SGHVS, FQNEAQ. V lost 6 bases and J lost 1; bases outside the gene matches: 6. The CDR3 totals 15 residues. This chain's CDR3 is CASRADRGKNTEAFF. The CDR3 DNA sequence: TGTGCCAGCAGGGCAGACAGGGGGAAGAACACTGAAGCTTTCTTT.